Below, one TCR beta chain is given with its context. This specimen belongs to a study of OX40 agonist ivuxolimab in advanced cancers. Assay: immunoSEQ multiplex PCR; the TCRdb copy retains only in-frame clones and omits some. This table has approximately 80,000 clones, around 90% appearing once. This CDR3 has 16 residues. V lost 4 bases and J lost 1, with 11 bases in between. In germline, CDR1 is MNHEY, CDR2 SMNVEV (reference sequence). The chain uses TRBV27 and TRBJ2-6; possible D gene TRBD1, 5 bases. The source was CD4+ or CD8+ T cells sorted from blood, collected in a trial of the OX40 agonist ivuxolimab. The clonotype originates from an adult with an advanced solid tumor such as melanoma, head and neck, liver or kidney cancer. For the CDR3, the DNA is TGTGCCAGCAGTTCCTGGGGCAGGTCTGGGGCCAACGTCCTGACTTTC. Translated, it gives CASSSWGRSGANVLTF. Complete variable domain (other parts from reference TRBV27 and TRBJ2-6): EAQVTQNPRYLITVTGKKLTVTCSQNMNHEYMSWYRQDPGLGLRQIYYSMNVEVTDKGDVPEGYKVSRKEKRNFPLILESPSPNQTSLYFCASSSWGRSGANVLTFGAGSRLTVL.